Detailed here is one T cell receptor (beta chain). The data derive from a study of early T cells in non-severe SARS-CoV-2 infection. In the study overall: Unpaired chains resulted from sequencing bulk RNA of unsorted whole blood.

The TCR library protocol was used to attach unique molecular identifiers. These identifiers were attached to individual cDNA molecules. A single record per CDR3 protein comes from TCRdb applying MiXCR to the 5' RACE reads. Here the sample spans 87,000 or so distinct CDR3 sequences, less than 15% being singletons. J gave up 6 bases and V 7 bases, and 7 bases lay outside the gene matches. The length of the CDR3 is 14 residues. Sequencing was done on a sample of whole blood. This chain joins TRBV12-3 or TRBV12-4 and TRBJ1-1, with TRBD1 identical over 11 bases. The clonotype comes from an adult who was a healthcare worker with PCR-confirmed SARS-CoV-2 infection or an uninfected control (not recorded which). This CDR3 reads CASTRTGGLSEAFF. CDR3 DNA: TGTGCCAGCACCCGGACAGGGGGCCTATCTGAAGCTTTCTTT.